Each of the 21 T cell receptor beta chains below was sequenced from the same sample in a study of blood T cells in healthy people across ages. Next came a second PCR, run for about 7 to 12 cycles, which used a sample-barcoded 5' primer along with a J-beta primer mix. Via MiXCR, TCRdb re-called the 5' RACE reads, giving one row per CDR3 protein. This table has approximately 350,000 distinct CDR3 sequences, roughly half appearing once. Sequenced input: blood. Receptors originate from a man in his fifties or sixties in good health.

A note on this clonotype: A much more abundant neighbour one base away suggests this may be a read error. The V call is TRBV6-2 or TRBV6-3, the J call TRBJ2-5, with D hard to call. The better agreement between TRBJ2-7 and the DNA end casts doubt on the J call. Looked up from germline, CDR1 is MNHEY and CDR2 is SVGEGT. This CDR3 has 13 amino acids. The DNA of the CDR3 is TGTGCCGGCAGTCGAGGTGGGATTTACGAGCAGTACTTC. It yields the protein CAGSRGGIYEQYF.

This clonotype has a handful of counts. CDR3 protein: CASSLGRDVSGYTF. The DNA for the CDR3 is TGTGCCAGCAGTCTGGGACGTGACGTCTCGGGCTACACCTTC. This chain uses TRBV2 with TRBJ1-2; TRBD1 might be the D (5 bases). Trimming took off 5 bases at V and 8 bases at J, with 18 bases between the two ends. Germline V gene lookup returns CDR1 SNHLY and CDR2 FYNNEI. The CDR3 is 14 amino acids.

The rearrangement joins TRBV20-1 to TRBJ2-5; 11 positions match TRBD2. With 6 bases clipped from V and 7 bases from J, the junction kept 10 bases outside the gene matches. Looked up from germline, CDR1 is DFQATT and CDR2 is SNEGSKA (reference sequence). The CDR3 totals 14 residues. CDR3: CSAPPLAGGGTQYF. CDR3 coding DNA: TGCAGTGCCCCGCCCCTAGCGGGGGGTGGGACCCAGTACTTC.

This clonotype turned up a few times. This chain links TRBV12-5 with TRBJ2-7, with D tentatively TRBD1 or TRBD2 (5 bases each). This CDR3 is built from 12 residues. The germline gives CDR1 LGHNT, CDR2 FRNRAP. Between the trimmed V and J ends, which lost 2 bases and 7 bases, there was a span of 9 bases. In DNA form, the CDR3 reads TGTGCTAGTGGTTTGTCAGGGAGAGAGCAGTACTTC. Translation: CASGLSGREQYF.

This clonotype was observed a few times. The genes are TRBV20-1 and TRBJ2-5; weak D call: TRBD2 (6 bases). The V end was cut by 5 bases, the J end by 5 bases, with 9 bases between. This CDR3 contains 11 residues. Germline CDR1 and CDR2: DFQATT and SNEGSKA (reference sequence). The CDR3 sequence: CSAGGKETQYF. In nucleotides, the CDR3 is TGCAGTGCTGGCGGGAAGGAGACCCAGTACTTC.

The CDR3 DNA sequence: TGCAGTGCTCCGCGACTAGCGGGGGGCCGCACAGATACGCAGTATTTT. Translating it yields CSAPRLAGGRTDTQYF. The chain has TRBV20-1 and TRBJ2-3; 13 bases line up with TRBD2. V gave up 5 bases and J gave up 1 base; unmatched junction bases: 6. Germline CDR1 reads DFQATT; CDR2 reads SNEGSKA (reference sequence). The CDR3 runs to 16 residues.

The rearrangement uses TRBV29-1 and TRBJ2-7, with 7 bases fitting TRBD1. The V and J ends lost 6 bases and 5 bases, in that order; junction bases with no gene match: 4. CDR1 SQVTM and CDR2 ANQGSEA come from the germline V gene. The CDR3 is 11 residues long. This CDR3 reads CSVRTGHEQYF. CDR3 DNA sequence: TGCAGCGTGAGGACAGGACACGAGCAGTACTTC.

This clonotype was seen a handful of times. This chain connects TRBV29-1 to TRBJ2-1, with D perhaps matching TRBD2 (6 bases). The ends were cut back, 7 bases at V and 10 bases at J, with 14 bases in the middle. The CDR3 is 11 amino acids. From germline, CDR1 is SQVTM and CDR2 ANQGSEA. The CDR3 sequence: CSGGDRWEQFF. In DNA form, the CDR3 reads TGCAGCGGGGGGGACCGCTGGGAGCAGTTCTTC.

The chain couples TRBV29-1 to TRBJ2-4; a weak D match, TRBD2 (6 bases). Germline loops: CDR1 SQVTM, CDR2 ANQGSEA. CDR3 length equals 11 residues. V was clipped by 4 bases and J by 7 bases, with 8 bases between them. CDR3 residues: CSVGEVNIQYF. CDR3 nucleotides: TGCAGCGTTGGGGAGGTGAACATTCAGTACTTC.

The chain uses TRBV7-6 and TRBJ1-1; D is undetermined. This CDR3 is built from 14 residues. V was clipped by 2 bases and J by 3 bases, with 10 bases between them. The germline gives CDR1 SGHVS, CDR2 FNYEAQ. CDR3 loop: CASSLISGYTEAFF. The CDR3, as DNA: TGTGCCAGCAGCTTAATATCTGGATACACTGAAGCTTTCTTT.

J is TRBJ2-1 and V is TRBV7-3; D is possibly TRBD1 (6 bases). The CDR3 length is 14 residues. Germline values: CDR1 SGHTA, CDR2 FQGTGA. Trimming took off 3 bases at V and 2 bases at J, with 8 bases between the two ends. The CDR3 coding sequence is TGTGCCAGCAGCTTTGACAGGACCTACAATGAGCAGTTCTTC. Translated: CASSFDRTYNEQFF.

This clonotype showed up many times. V and J are TRBV29-1 and TRBJ2-7; tentative D call: TRBD2 (5 bases). The CDR3 totals 15 residues. The V gene lost 0 bases and the J gene lost 2 bases, with 14 bases spanning the gap. CDR1 and CDR2 from the germline V gene are SQVTM and ANQGSEA. CDR3 bases: TGCAGCGTTGAAGAGTCCCCTCGGGGAGCCTACGAGCAGTACTTC. Protein: CSVEESPRGAYEQYF.

The rearrangement uses TRBV29-1 and TRBJ2-1; D might be TRBD2 (5 bases). This CDR3 has 10 residues. Germline assignment: CDR1 SQVTM and CDR2 ANQGSEA. V gave up 7 bases and J gave up 7 bases, with 8 bases separating them. The CDR3 DNA sequence: TGCAGCGGGGAGAGGAATGAGCAGTTCTTC. This encodes CSGERNEQFF.

The chain recombines TRBV29-1 with TRBJ1-2; possibly TRBD1 for D (5 bases). The CDR3 is 10 amino acids. Germline-derived CDR1 and CDR2 are SQVTM and ANQGSEA. Here the CDR3 reads CTDSTNGYTF. In DNA, the CDR3 is TGCACCGACAGCACAAATGGCTACACCTTC.

The V and J genes are TRBV20-1 and TRBJ1-2, with TRBD1 as a possible D gene (6 bases). V lost 0 bases and J 1 base, leaving 12 bases between the germline ends. The CDR3 contains 15 residues. In germline, CDR1 is DFQATT, CDR2 SNEGSKA (reference sequence). CDR3 nucleotide sequence: TGCAGTGCTAGAGATCCAGCAGGGGATAACTATGGCTACACCTTC. Translation gives CSARDPAGDNYGYTF.

This clonotype was observed a single time. The genes are TRBV7-2 and TRBJ1-2, with 7 bases fitting TRBD1. From germline, CDR1 is SGHTA and CDR2 FQGNSA. The CDR3 loop spans 16 amino acids. V lost 1 base and J lost 2; bases outside the gene matches: 7. DNA for the CDR3: TGTGCCAGCAGCTTAGACGGGGACAGCTCCAACTATGGCTACACCTTC. It yields the protein CASSLDGDSSNYGYTF. Full variable domain (rest looked up from reference TRBV7-2 and TRBJ1-2): GAGVSQSPSNKVTEKGKDVELRCDPISGHTALYWYRQSLGQGLEFLIYFQGNSAPDKSGLPSDRFSAERTGGSVSTLTIQRTQQEDSAVYLCASSLDGDSSNYGYTFGSGTRLTVV.

The genes are TRBV28 and TRBJ1-4, with 7 bases aligning to TRBD1. The V gene's germline CDR1 is MDHEN and CDR2 SYDVKM. After removal of 1 base from V and 8 bases from J, the junction contained 10 bases not matched to a gene. The CDR3 is 16 residues long. The CDR3 spells CASSLLGTAKREKLFF. In nucleotides, the CDR3 is TGTGCCAGCAGTTTATTAGGGACAGCTAAGAGGGAAAAACTGTTTTTT. Filled out from reference TRBV28 and TRBJ1-4, the complete variable domain reads DVKVTQSSRYLVKRTGEKVFLECVQDMDHENMFWYRQDPGLGLRLIYFSYDVKMKEKGDIPEGYSVSREKKERFSLILESASTNQTSMYLCASSLLGTAKREKLFFGSGTQLSVL.

V gene TRBV5-1 combines with J gene TRBJ1-6, with TRBD1 matching 7 bases. CDR1 and CDR2 (germline): SGHRS, YFSETQ. This CDR3 spans 17 amino acids. V gave up 1 base and J gave up 6 bases; unmatched junction bases: 10. CDR3 in amino acids: CASSLLGQKSSNSPLHF. CDR3 coding DNA: TGCGCCAGCAGCTTGTTGGGACAGAAAAGCAGTAATTCACCCCTCCACTTT.

There are a few counts of this clonotype. The chain couples TRBV28 to TRBJ1-2; D uncertain. The germline CDR1 and CDR2 sequences are MDHEN and SYDVKM. The CDR3 is 13 amino acids. V gave up 3 bases and J gave up 4 bases, with 9 bases separating them. CDR3 sequence: CASSLNRAYGYTF. CDR3 nucleotides: TGTGCCAGCAGTTTGAACAGAGCCTATGGCTACACCTTC.

This chain connects TRBV29-1 to TRBJ2-7; D might be TRBD1 or TRBD2, each matching 6 bases. Trimming pared 8 bases from V and 3 bases from J, leaving 20 bases between. Germline V lookup: CDR1 SQVTM, CDR2 ANQGSEA. The CDR3 is 14 residues long. The CDR3 protein is CSFRGGGGIYEQYF. CDR3 DNA sequence: TGCAGCTTCAGGGGCGGCGGCGGGATCTACGAGCAGTACTTC.

The gene calls are TRBV28 and TRBJ2-2; perhaps D is TRBD1 or TRBD2 (5 bases each). The germline V gene encodes CDR1 MDHEN and CDR2 SYDVKM. CDR3 length: 15 amino acids. V lost 6 bases and J lost 1, with 12 bases in between. CDR3 sequence (DNA): TGTGCCAGCAGGGAGCCGGGACGGAACACCGGGGAGCTGTTTTTT. Protein: CASREPGRNTGELFF. Based on the CDR3 plus reference TRBV28 and TRBJ2-2, the full variable domain is DVKVTQSSRYLVKRTGEKVFLECVQDMDHENMFWYRQDPGLGLRLIYFSYDVKMKEKGDIPEGYSVSREKKERFSLILESASTNQTSMYLCASREPGRNTGELFFGEGSRLTVL.